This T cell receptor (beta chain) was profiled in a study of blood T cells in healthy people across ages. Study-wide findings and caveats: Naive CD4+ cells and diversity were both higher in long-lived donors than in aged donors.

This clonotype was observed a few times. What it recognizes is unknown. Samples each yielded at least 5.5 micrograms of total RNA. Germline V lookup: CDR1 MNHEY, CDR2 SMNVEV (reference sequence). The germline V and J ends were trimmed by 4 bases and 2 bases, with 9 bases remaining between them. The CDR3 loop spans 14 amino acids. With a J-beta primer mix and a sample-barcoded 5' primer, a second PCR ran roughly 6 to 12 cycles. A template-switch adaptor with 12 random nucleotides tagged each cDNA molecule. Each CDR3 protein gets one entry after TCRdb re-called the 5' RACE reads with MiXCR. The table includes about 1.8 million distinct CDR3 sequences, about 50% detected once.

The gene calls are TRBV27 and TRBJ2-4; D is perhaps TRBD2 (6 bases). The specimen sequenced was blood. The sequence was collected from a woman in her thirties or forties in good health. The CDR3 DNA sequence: TGTGCCAGCAGTTGGGGAGGAACCAAAAACATTCAGTACTTC. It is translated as CASSWGGTKNIQYF.